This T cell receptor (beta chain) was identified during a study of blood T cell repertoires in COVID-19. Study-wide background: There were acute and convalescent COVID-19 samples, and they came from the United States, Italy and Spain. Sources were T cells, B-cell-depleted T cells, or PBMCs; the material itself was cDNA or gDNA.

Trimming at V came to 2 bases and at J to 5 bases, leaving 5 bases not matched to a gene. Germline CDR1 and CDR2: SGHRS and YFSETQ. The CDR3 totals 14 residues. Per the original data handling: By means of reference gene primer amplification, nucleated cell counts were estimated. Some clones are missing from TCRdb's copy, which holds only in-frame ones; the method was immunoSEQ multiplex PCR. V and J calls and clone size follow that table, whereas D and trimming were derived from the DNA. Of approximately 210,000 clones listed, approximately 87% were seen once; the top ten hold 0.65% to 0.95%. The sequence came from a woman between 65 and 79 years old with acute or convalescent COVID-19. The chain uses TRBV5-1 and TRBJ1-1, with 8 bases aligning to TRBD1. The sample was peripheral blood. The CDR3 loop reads CASSFRTGQTEAFF. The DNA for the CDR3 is TGCGCCAGCAGCTTTCGGACAGGGCAAACTGAAGCTTTCTTT.